This T cell receptor beta chain was observed in a study of response to subunit inactivated influenza vaccine. V was pared by 0 bases and J by 2 bases, with 13 bases between. The germline V gene has CDR1 SGHRS and CDR2 YFSETQ. This CDR3 has 16 amino acids. This clonotype was seen more than once but under ten times. In TCRdb, the RT-PCR reads were re-called with MiXCR into one record per CDR3 protein. The top ten hold 1.9% of the sample, which has around 520,000 distinct CDR3 sequences, 25% seen once. Sequencing used CD4+ T cells sorted from PBMCs, obtained 5 to 6 days after vaccination. The sequence came from a man aged 50-60 years who received an inactivated influenza vaccine. The chain links TRBV5-1 to TRBJ2-3; D is unresolved. The CDR3 protein is CASSLVSGPTTDTQYF. In nucleotides, the CDR3 is TGCGCCAGCAGCTTGGTATCGGGCCCGACCACAGATACGCAGTATTTT.